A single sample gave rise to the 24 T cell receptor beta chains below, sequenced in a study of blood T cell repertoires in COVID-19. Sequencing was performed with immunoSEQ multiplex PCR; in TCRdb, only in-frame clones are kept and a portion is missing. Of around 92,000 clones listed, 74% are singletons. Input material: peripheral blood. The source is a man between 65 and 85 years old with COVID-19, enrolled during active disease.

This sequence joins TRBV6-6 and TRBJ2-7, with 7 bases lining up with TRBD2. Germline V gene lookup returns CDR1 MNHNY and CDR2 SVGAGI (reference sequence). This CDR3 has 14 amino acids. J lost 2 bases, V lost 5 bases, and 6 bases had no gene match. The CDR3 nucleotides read TGTGCCAGCAGTGCCTCTAGCGGTCCCTACGAGCAGTACTTC. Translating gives CASSASSGPYEQYF.

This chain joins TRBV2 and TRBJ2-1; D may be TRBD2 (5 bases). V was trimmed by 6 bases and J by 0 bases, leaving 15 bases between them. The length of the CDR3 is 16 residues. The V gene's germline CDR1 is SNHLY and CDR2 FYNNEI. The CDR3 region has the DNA TGTGCCAGCAGCGATCTAGCCCTGAGCTCCTACAATGAGCAGTTCTTC. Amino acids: CASSDLALSSYNEQFF.

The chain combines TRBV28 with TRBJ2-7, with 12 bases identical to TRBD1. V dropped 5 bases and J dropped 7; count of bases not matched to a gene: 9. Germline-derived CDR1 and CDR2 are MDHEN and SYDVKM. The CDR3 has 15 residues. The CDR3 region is CASSPGQGARREQYF. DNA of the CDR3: TGTGCCAGCAGTCCGGGACAGGGGGCGAGGAGGGAGCAGTACTTC.

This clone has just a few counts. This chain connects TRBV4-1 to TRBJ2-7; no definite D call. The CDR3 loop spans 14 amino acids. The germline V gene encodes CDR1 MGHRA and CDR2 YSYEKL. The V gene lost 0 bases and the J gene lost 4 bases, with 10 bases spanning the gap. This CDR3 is CASSQDYPTYEQYF. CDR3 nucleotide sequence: TGCGCCAGCAGCCAAGATTACCCAACTTACGAGCAGTACTTC.

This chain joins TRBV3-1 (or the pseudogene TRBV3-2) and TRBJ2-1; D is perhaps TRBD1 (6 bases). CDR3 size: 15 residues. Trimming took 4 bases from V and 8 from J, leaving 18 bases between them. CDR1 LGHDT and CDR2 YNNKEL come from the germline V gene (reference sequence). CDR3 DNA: TGTGCCAGCAGCCGAGACACTACAGGGCGGGATGAGCAGTTCTTC. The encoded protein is CASSRDTTGRDEQFF.

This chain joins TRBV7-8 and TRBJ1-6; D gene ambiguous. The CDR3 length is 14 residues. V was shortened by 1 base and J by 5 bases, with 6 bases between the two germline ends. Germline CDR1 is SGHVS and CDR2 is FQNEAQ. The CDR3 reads CASSLGQDNSPLHF. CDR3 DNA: TGTGCCAGCAGCTTAGGGCAAGATAATTCACCCCTCCACTTT.

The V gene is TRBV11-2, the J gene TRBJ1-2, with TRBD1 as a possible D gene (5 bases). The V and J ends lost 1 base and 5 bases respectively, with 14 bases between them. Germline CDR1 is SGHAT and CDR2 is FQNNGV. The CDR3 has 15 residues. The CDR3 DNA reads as TGTGCCAGCAGCTTAGCGGGTAGGGGCGAGTATGGCTACACCTTC. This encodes CASSLAGRGEYGYTF.

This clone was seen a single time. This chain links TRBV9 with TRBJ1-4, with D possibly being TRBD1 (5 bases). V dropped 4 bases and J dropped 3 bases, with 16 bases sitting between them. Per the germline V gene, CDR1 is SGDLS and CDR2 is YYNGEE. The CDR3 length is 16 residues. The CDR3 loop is CASSLATGESNEKLFF. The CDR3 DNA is TGTGCCAGCAGCTTAGCGACGGGGGAATCTAATGAAAAACTGTTTTTT.

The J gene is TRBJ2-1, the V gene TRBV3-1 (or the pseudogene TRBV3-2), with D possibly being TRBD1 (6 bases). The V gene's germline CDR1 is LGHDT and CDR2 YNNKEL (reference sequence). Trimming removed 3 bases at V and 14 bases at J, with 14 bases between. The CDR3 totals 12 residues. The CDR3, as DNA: TGTGCCAGCAGCCAGAGTAGTGCAGGGGAGTTCTTC. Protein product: CASSQSSAGEFF.

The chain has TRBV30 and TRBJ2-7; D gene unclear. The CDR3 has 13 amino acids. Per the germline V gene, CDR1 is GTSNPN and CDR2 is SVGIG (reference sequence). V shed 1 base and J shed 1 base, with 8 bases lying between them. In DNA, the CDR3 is TGTGCCTGGAGTGGAGCGCTTTCCTACGAGCAGTACTTC. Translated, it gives CAWSGALSYEQYF.

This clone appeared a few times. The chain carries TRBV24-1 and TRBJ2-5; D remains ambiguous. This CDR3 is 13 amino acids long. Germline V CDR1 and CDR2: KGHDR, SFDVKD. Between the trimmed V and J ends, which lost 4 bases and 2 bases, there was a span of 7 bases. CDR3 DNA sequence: TGTGCCACCAGTGACCCCCCGCAAGAGACCCAGTACTTC. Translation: CATSDPPQETQYF.

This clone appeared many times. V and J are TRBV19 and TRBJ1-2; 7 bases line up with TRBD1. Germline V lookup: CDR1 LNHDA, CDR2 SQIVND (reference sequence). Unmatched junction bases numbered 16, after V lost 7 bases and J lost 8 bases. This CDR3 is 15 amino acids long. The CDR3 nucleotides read TGTGCCAGTACCCCCCCCACACAGGGGTTCAGGGGCTACACCTTC. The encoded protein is CASTPPTQGFRGYTF.

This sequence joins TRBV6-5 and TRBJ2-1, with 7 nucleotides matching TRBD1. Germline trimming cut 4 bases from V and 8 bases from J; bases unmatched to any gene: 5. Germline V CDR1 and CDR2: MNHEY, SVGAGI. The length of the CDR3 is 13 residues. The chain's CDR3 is CASSFDREYEQFF. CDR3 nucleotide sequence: TGTGCCAGCAGTTTCGACAGGGAATATGAGCAGTTCTTC.

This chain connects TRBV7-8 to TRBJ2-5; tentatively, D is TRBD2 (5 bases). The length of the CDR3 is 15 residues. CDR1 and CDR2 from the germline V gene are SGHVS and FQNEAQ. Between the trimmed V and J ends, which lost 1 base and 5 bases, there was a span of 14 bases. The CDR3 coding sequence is TGTGCCAGCAGCTTAGTAGCGCCCCCCGAGGAGACCCAGTACTTC. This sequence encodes CASSLVAPPEETQYF.

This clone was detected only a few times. The CDR3 DNA is TGTGCCAGCAGCTTGGAGACAGGGGAGGGTCAGCCCCAGCATTTT. This sequence encodes CASSLETGEGQPQHF. V and J are TRBV5-5 and TRBJ1-5; 8 bases are a match to TRBD1. With 0 bases clipped from V and 6 bases from J, the junction kept 5 bases outside the gene matches. This CDR3 is built from 15 residues. CDR1 and CDR2 (germline): SGHKS, YYEKEE (reference sequence).

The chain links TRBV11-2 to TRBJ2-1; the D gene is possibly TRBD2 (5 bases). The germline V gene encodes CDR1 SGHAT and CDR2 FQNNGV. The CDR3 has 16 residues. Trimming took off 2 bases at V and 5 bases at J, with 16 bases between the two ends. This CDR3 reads CASSLQRLAENNEQFF. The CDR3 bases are TGTGCCAGCAGCTTACAGCGTCTAGCAGAGAACAATGAGCAGTTCTTC.

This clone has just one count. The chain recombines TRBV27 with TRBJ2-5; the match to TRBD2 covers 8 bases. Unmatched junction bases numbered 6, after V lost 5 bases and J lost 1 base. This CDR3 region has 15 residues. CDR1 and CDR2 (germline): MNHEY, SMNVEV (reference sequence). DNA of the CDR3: TGTGCCAGCAGTACCCCCGGGGGGGGCCAAGAGACCCAGTACTTC. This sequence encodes CASSTPGGGQETQYF.

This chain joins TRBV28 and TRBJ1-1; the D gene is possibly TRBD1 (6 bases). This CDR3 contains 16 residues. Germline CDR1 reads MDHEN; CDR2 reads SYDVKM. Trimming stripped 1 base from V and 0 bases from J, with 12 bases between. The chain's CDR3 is CASSLLTGVMNTEAFF. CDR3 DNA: TGTGCCAGCAGTTTATTGACAGGAGTCATGAACACTGAAGCTTTCTTT.

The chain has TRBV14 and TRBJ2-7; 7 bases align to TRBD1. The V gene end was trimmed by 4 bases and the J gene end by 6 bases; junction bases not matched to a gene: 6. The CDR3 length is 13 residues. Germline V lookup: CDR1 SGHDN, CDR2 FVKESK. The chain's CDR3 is CASSLYRDSEQYF. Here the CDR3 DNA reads TGTGCCAGCAGCCTCTACCGGGACAGCGAGCAGTACTTC.

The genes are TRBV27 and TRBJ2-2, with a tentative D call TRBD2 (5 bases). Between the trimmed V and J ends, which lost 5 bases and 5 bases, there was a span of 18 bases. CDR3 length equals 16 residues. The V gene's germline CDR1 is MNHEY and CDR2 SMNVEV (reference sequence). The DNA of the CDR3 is TGTGCCAGCAGTAGGGAAGGAGGTCGGCGGACCGGGGAGCTGTTTTTT. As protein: CASSREGGRRTGELFF.

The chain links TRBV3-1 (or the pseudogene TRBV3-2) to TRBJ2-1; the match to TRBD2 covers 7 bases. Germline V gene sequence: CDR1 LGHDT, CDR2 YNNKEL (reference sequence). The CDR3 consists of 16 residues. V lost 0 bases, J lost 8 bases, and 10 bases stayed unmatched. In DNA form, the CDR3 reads TGTGCCAGCAGCCAAGAGGGACTACCGAGGTGGTATGAGCAGTTCTTC. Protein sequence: CASSQEGLPRWYEQFF.

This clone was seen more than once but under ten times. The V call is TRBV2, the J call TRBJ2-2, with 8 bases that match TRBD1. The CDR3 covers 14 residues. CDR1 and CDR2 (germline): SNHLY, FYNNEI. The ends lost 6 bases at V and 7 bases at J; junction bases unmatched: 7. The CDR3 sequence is CASSRTGFNGELFF. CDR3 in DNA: TGTGCCAGCAGCCGGACAGGGTTTAACGGGGAGCTGTTTTTT.

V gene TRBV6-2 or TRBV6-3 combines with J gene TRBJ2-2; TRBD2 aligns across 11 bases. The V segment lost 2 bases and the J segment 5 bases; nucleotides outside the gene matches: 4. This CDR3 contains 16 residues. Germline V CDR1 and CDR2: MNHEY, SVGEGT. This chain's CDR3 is CASSYPTSGSTGELFF. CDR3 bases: TGTGCCAGCAGTTACCCCACTAGCGGGAGTACCGGGGAGCTGTTTTTT.

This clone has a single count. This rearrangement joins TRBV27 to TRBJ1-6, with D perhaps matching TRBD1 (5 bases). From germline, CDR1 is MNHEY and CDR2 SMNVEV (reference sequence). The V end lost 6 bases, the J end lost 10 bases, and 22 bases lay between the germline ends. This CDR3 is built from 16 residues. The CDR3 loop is CASRYTDSHRGSPLHF. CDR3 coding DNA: TGTGCCAGCAGGTATACAGACAGTCACCGAGGCTCACCCCTCCACTTT.